A single sample is the source of the 17 T cell receptor beta chains below, sequenced in a study of cytomegalovirus exposure and HLA in healthy donors. PCR used 60 Vbeta primers and 13 Jbeta primers. The repertoire was sequenced with immunoSEQ multiplex PCR; TCRdb's copy has only in-frame clones and lacks some. The data contain approximately 110,000 clones, about 76% of them seen just once; the ten biggest clones take up less than 15%. Sequencing input: PBMCs. The receptors here all came from a woman aged 55 to 70 in good health and CMV-seropositive.

The chain couples TRBV15 to TRBJ1-3; no clear D gene. Trimming left V 4 bases short and J 0 bases short, with 13 bases between. The V gene's germline CDR1 is LNHNV and CDR2 YYDKDF (reference sequence). CDR3 length: 16 residues. The CDR3, as DNA: TGTGCCACCAGCATCGGGAGCAAGAGCTCTGGAAACACCATATATTTT. This codes for CATSIGSKSSGNTIYF.

This chain joins TRBV5-6 and TRBJ1-2, with D possibly being TRBD1 (5 bases). V dropped 4 bases and J dropped 2 bases, with 9 bases sitting between them. The germline gives CDR1 SGHDT, CDR2 YYEEEE. The CDR3 length is 13 residues. This CDR3 reads CASSPDRNYGYTF. DNA for the CDR3: TGTGCCAGCAGCCCCGACAGAAACTATGGCTACACCTTC. Based on the CDR3 plus reference TRBV5-6 and TRBJ1-2, the full variable domain is DAGVTQSPTHLIKTRGQQVTLRCSPKSGHDTVSWYQQALGQGPQFIFQYYEEEERQRGNFPDRFSGHQFPNYSSELNVNALLLGDSALYLCASSPDRNYGYTFGSGTRLTVV.

The chain is built from TRBV7-8 and TRBJ1-2, with D perhaps matching TRBD1 (6 bases). The germline V and J ends were trimmed by 4 bases and 8 bases, with 14 bases remaining between them. This CDR3 region has 13 residues. Germline V gene lookup returns CDR1 SGHVS and CDR2 FQNEAQ. Here the CDR3 DNA reads TGTGCCAGCAGCTCGGGACACTTTAGAGGCTACACCTTC. This translates into CASSSGHFRGYTF. Filled out from reference TRBV7-8 and TRBJ1-2, the complete variable domain reads GAGVSQSPRYKVAKRGQDVALRCDPISGHVSLFWYQQALGQGPEFLTYFQNEAQLDKSGLPSDRFFAERPEGSVSTLKIQRTQQEDSAVYLCASSSGHFRGYTFGSGTRLTVV.

The chain employs TRBV29-1 and TRBJ1-2; 8 bases are a match to TRBD1. Germline values: CDR1 SQVTM, CDR2 ANQGSEA. Trimming at V came to 7 bases and at J to 2 bases, leaving 9 bases not matched to a gene. The CDR3 contains 14 residues. CDR3: CSASRTGTNYGYTF. The CDR3 region has the DNA TGCAGCGCAAGTCGGACAGGGACCAACTATGGCTACACCTTC.

This chain connects TRBV2 to TRBJ1-3; D is possibly TRBD1 (6 bases). CDR3 length: 16 residues. CDR1 is SNHLY and CDR2 is FYNNEI in the germline V gene. Trimming cost V 6 bases and J 3 bases, with 18 bases left between them. The CDR3 sequence is CASSDRPREIGNTIYF. The CDR3 DNA follows: TGTGCCAGCAGCGACAGGCCGAGGGAGATTGGAAACACCATATATTTT.

The chain joins TRBV7-2 to TRBJ2-5; 11 nucleotides agree with TRBD1. The end of the DNA aligns better with TRBJ2-7, so the J call may be wrong. The CDR3 covers 14 residues. Germline V lookup: CDR1 SGHTA, CDR2 FQGNSA. CDR3 loop: CASSFRDRGDEQYF. The CDR3 nucleotides are TGTGCCAGCAGCTTCCGGGACAGGGGGGACGAGCAGTACTTC.

The sample holds one count of this clone. The chain employs TRBV29-1 and TRBJ1-3; possibly TRBD1 for D (5 bases). V was shortened by 4 bases and J by 4 bases, with 11 bases between the two germline ends. The CDR3 is made up of 13 amino acids. CDR1 is SQVTM, CDR2 ANQGSEA, per germline. The CDR3 reads CSVGWGVGNTIYF. In DNA, the CDR3 is TGCAGCGTTGGGTGGGGGGTGGGAAACACCATATATTTT.

This clone occurred once. V usage is TRBV5-1 and J usage is TRBJ2-3; 11 bases are shared with TRBD2. V lost 0 bases to trimming and J lost 4 bases; unmatched junction nucleotides: 1. Germline V gene sequence: CDR1 SGHRS, CDR2 YFSETQ. The CDR3 contains 15 residues. This CDR3 reads CASSLELAGADTQYF. CDR3 DNA: TGCGCCAGCAGCTTGGAACTAGCGGGGGCAGATACGCAGTATTTT.

The J gene is TRBJ2-2, the V gene TRBV9; 8 bases match TRBD2. Germline V gives CDR1 SGDLS, CDR2 YYNGEE. V was pared by 3 bases and J by 4 bases, with 8 bases of the junction left unmatched. The CDR3 is 16 residues long. The CDR3 loop is CASSAGGGTFTGELFF. CDR3 nucleotides: TGTGCCAGCAGCGCCGGGGGGGGCACTTTCACCGGGGAGCTGTTTTTT.

This chain uses TRBV5-4 with TRBJ1-1; 7 nucleotides agree with TRBD1. The CDR3 length is 16 residues. Per the germline V gene, CDR1 is SGHNT and CDR2 is YYREEE (reference sequence). The junction had 14 bases not matched to a gene; V was cut back by 3 bases and J by 6 bases. This CDR3 is CASSSKGGPVGAEAFF. The CDR3 DNA reads TGTGCCAGCAGCTCAAAAGGGGGCCCGGTAGGGGCTGAAGCTTTCTTT.

The rearrangement uses TRBV5-4 and TRBJ2-1, with a possible D match to TRBD2 (6 bases). Germline values: CDR1 SGHNT, CDR2 YYREEE (reference sequence). The V end lost 4 bases, the J end lost 3 bases, and 8 bases lay between the germline ends. The CDR3 extends over 13 amino acids. The CDR3 is CASSREHYNEQFF. The CDR3 coding sequence is TGTGCCAGCAGCCGGGAGCACTACAATGAGCAGTTCTTC.

The rearrangement links TRBV4-3 to TRBJ2-5, with D perhaps matching TRBD1 (7 bases). There are 15 residues in the CDR3. Trimming left V 2 bases short and J 3 bases short, with 13 bases between. In germline, CDR1 is LGHNA, CDR2 YSLEER. CDR3: CASSQLRDREETQYF. The CDR3 nucleotides read TGCGCCAGCAGCCAATTGCGGGACAGAGAAGAGACCCAGTACTTC.

The sample holds one count of this clone. V gene TRBV4-3 combines with J gene TRBJ2-7, with TRBD2 matching over 9 bases. The trim removed 1 base at V and 2 bases at J, leaving 6 bases unmatched. From germline, CDR1 is LGHNA and CDR2 YSLEER. CDR3 length: 16 residues. The CDR3, as DNA: TGCGCCAGCAGCCAAGCTGCTAGCGGGGCCACCTACGAGCAGTACTTC. It specifies CASSQAASGATYEQYF.

Comments on this clone: The junction differs from germline at one of its ends, possibly a read error. The J gene is TRBJ2-7, the V gene TRBV7-9, with 11 bases identical to TRBD1. The CDR3 has 15 residues. Germline assignment: CDR1 SEHNR and CDR2 FQNEAQ (reference sequence). The CDR3: CSSSSQRDRGYEQYF. Here the CDR3 DNA reads TGTTCCAGCAGCTCGCAACGGGACAGGGGGTACGAGCAGTACTTC.

The table lists this clone with a count of one. The chain couples TRBV7-3 to TRBJ2-1; 12 bases fit TRBD2. The CDR3 has 15 residues. Germline V gene sequence: CDR1 SGHTA, CDR2 FQGTGA. J lost 5 bases, V lost 5 bases, and 4 bases had no gene match. CDR3 coding DNA: TGTGCCAGCAGCCCCCGACTAGCGGGAGACAATGAGCAGTTCTTC. This translates into CASSPRLAGDNEQFF.

The rearrangement uses TRBV29-1 and TRBJ1-1; tentatively, D is TRBD1 (6 bases). Germline values: CDR1 SQVTM, CDR2 ANQGSEA. The CDR3 runs to 14 residues. The V and J ends lost 4 bases and 1 base respectively, with 13 bases between them. In DNA, the CDR3 is TGCAGCGTTGCACCGGGACATCGGAACACTGAAGCTTTCTTT. Translation: CSVAPGHRNTEAFF.

The chain employs TRBV6-5 and TRBJ1-1; 7 nucleotides line up with TRBD1. V lost 5 bases and J lost 1; bases outside the gene matches: 7. CDR1 and CDR2 (germline): MNHEY, SVGAGI. The CDR3 is 15 residues long. For the CDR3, the DNA is TGTGCCAGCAGTCCCGACAGGGCGAGGAACACTGAAGCTTTCTTT. Amino acid sequence: CASSPDRARNTEAFF.